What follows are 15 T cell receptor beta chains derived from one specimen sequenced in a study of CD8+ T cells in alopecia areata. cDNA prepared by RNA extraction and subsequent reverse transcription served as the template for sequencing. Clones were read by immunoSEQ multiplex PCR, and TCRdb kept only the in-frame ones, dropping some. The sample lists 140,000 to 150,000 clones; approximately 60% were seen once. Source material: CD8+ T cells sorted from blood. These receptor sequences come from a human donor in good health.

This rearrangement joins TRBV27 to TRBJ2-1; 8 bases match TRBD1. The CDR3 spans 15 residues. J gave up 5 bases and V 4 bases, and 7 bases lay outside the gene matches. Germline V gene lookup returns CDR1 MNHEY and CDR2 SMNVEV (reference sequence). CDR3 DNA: TGTGCCAGCAGTTATTTCGGGACAGGTAACAATGAGCAGTTCTTC. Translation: CASSYFGTGNNEQFF.

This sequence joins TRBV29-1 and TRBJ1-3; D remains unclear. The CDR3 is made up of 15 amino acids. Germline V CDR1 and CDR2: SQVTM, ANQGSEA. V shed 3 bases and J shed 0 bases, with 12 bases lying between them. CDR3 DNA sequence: TGCAGCGTTGAGGATCCTGCTAGCTCTGGAAACACCATATATTTT. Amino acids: CSVEDPASSGNTIYF.

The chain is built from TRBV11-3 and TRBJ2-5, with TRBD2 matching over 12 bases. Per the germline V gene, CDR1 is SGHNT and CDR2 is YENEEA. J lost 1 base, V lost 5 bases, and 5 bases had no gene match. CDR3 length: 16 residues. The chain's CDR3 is CASSPGLAGRQETQYF. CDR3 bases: TGTGCCAGCAGCCCGGGACTAGCGGGTCGCCAAGAGACCCAGTACTTC.

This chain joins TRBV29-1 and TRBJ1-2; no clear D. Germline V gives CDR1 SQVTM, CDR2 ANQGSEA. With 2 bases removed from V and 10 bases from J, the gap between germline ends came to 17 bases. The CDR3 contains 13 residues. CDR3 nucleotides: TGCAGCGTTGAAAAGGTCATCCATCGATACTACACCTTC. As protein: CSVEKVIHRYYTF. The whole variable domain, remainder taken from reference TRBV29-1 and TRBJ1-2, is SAVISQKPSRDICQRGTSLTIQCQVDSQVTMMFWYRQQPGQSLTLIATANQGSEATYESGFVIDKFPISRPNLTFSTLTVSNMSPEDSSIYLCSVEKVIHRYYTFGSGTRLTVV.

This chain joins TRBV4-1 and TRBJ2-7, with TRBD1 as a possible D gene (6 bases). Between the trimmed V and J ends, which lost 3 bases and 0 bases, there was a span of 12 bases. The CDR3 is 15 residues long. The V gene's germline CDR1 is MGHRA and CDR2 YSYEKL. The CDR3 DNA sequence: TGCGCCAGCAGCCAGCGACAGGACCTCTCCTACGAGCAGTACTTC. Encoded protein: CASSQRQDLSYEQYF.

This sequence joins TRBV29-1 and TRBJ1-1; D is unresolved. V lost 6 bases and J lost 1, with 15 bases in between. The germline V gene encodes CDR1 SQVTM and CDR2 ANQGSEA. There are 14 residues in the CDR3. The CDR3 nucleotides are TGCAGCGTCTCGTCATCAGTTCCGAACACTGAAGCTTTCTTT. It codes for CSVSSSVPNTEAFF.

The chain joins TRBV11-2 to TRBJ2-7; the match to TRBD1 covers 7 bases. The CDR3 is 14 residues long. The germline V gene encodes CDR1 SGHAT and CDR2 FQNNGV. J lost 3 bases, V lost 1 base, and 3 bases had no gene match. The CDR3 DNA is TGTGCCAGCAGCTTAGGGGGGACAGTCTACGAGCAGTACTTC. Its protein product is CASSLGGTVYEQYF.

The CDR3 here is CASSLGGNTEAFF. CDR3 sequence (DNA): TGTGCCAGCAGCTTAGGTGGGAACACTGAAGCTTTCTTT. V usage is TRBV11-2 and J usage is TRBJ1-1; the D is unclear. Germline CDR1 SGHAT, CDR2 FQNNGV. With 1 base removed from V and 1 base from J, the gap between germline ends came to 4 bases. The CDR3 length is 13 residues.

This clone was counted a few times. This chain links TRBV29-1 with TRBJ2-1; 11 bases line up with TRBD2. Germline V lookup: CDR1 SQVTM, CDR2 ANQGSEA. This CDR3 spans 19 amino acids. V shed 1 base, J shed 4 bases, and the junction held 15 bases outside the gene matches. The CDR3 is CSVEGLSRTSGGRYNEQFF. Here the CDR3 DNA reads TGCAGCGTTGAAGGCCTTTCTCGTACTAGCGGGGGAAGGTACAATGAGCAGTTCTTC.

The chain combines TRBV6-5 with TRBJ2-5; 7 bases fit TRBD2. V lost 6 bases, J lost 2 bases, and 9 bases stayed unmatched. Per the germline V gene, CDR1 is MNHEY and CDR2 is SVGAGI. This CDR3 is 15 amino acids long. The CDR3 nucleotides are TGTGCCAGCAGAGCCGACCTAGCGGATCAAGAGACCCAGTACTTC. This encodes CASRADLADQETQYF.

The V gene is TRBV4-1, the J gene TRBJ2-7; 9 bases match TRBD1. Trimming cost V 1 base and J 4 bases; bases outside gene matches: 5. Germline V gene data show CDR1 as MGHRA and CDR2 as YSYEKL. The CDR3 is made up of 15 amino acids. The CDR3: CASSQVQDRGYEQYF. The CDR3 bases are TGCGCCAGCAGCCAAGTTCAGGACAGGGGATACGAGCAGTACTTC.

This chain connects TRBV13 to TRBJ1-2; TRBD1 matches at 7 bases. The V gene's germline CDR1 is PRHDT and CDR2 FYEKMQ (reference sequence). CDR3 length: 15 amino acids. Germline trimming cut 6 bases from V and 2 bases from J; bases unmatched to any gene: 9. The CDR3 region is CASSSTGWQNYGYTF. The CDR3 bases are TGTGCCAGCAGTTCGACAGGGTGGCAGAACTATGGCTACACCTTC.

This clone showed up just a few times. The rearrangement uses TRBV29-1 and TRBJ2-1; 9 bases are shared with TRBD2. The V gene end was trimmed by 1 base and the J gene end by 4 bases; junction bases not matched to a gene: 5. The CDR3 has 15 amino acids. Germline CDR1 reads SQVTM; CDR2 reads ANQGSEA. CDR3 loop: CSVEGGSGGYNEQFF. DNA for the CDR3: TGCAGCGTTGAAGGCGGTAGCGGGGGATACAATGAGCAGTTCTTC.

The CDR3, as DNA: TGTGCCAGCAGTGAAGCGCTCGAGGGTTTCTTT. Protein sequence: CASSEALEGFF. The chain links TRBV2 to TRBJ1-1; D unclear. The germline V and J ends were trimmed by 0 bases and 13 bases, with 9 bases remaining between them. The V gene's germline CDR1 is SNHLY and CDR2 FYNNEI. The CDR3 totals 11 residues.

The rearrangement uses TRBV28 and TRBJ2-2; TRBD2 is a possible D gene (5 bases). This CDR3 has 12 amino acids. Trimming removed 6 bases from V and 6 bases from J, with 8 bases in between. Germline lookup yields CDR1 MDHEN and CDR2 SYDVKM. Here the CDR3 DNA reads TGTGCCAGCAGCCCCGGGGCCGGGGAGCTGTTTTTT. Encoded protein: CASSPGAGELFF.